The 9 T cell receptor beta chains given below trace back to one sample, sequenced in a study of T-cell reconstitution after alpha-beta-depleted transplantation in children. General study points: Newly produced T cells mostly accounted for T-cell counts and diversity one year post-transplant.

No antigen is known for these receptors. It was with unique molecular identifiers that the TCRbeta library was prepared. TCRdb redid the calling of the PCR reads with MiXCR, one entry per CDR3 protein. Found here are 250,000 to 300,000 distinct CDR3 sequences, just over 7.5% of them singletons; the top ten hold 8.5% to 9.5%. Sequenced material: peripheral blood, taken 360 days after TCRalphabeta/CD19-depleted stem cell transplant. The receptors stem from a female patient aged 2-9 years who had a stem cell transplant for Fanconi anemia, so the T cells may come from the graft donor.

This clonotype came up many times. J is TRBJ1-5 and V is TRBV12-3 or TRBV12-4, with unresolved D. Trimming removed 2 bases at V and 3 bases at J, with 14 bases between. CDR3 size: 16 residues. The CDR3 spells CASSLMVGGSNQPQHF. The CDR3 DNA reads as TGTGCCAGCAGTTTAATGGTCGGAGGGTCCAATCAGCCCCAGCATTTT.

The sample holds many counts of this clonotype. The chain combines TRBV10-3 with TRBJ2-2; D is undetermined. The germline V gene has CDR1 ENHRY and CDR2 SYGVKD. Trimming cost V 1 base and J 6 bases, with 15 bases left between them. CDR3 length equals 16 residues. The CDR3 DNA is TGTGCCATCAGTGAGTACGGCGACCCGGACGCCGGGGAGCTGTTTTTT. It translates to CAISEYGDPDAGELFF.

This clonotype was recorded a few times. V and J are TRBV14 and TRBJ2-2; a possible D gene is TRBD2 (6 bases). Deletions cut 3 bases from V and 1 base from J, with 15 bases between. This CDR3 is built from 17 residues. CDR1 is SGHDN, CDR2 FVKESK, per germline. Here the CDR3 DNA reads TGTGCCAGCAGCCAGGTTCTCGGGAGACAGAACACCGGGGAGCTGTTTTTT. It encodes CASSQVLGRQNTGELFF.

In this sample, this clonotype turned up a few times. The chain combines TRBV30 with TRBJ1-1, with TRBD1 identical over 9 bases. The CDR3 loop spans 14 amino acids. Germline V gives CDR1 GTSNPN, CDR2 SVGIG (reference sequence). V shed 3 bases, J shed 5 bases, and the junction held 7 bases outside the gene matches. CDR3 protein: CAWSLETGGTEAFF. In DNA, the CDR3 is TGTGCCTGGAGCCTCGAGACAGGGGGAACTGAAGCTTTCTTT.

This clonotype was seen ten or more times. The chain is built from TRBV5-1 and TRBJ2-2; the D is unclear. This CDR3 comprises 15 residues. V lost 0 bases to trimming and J lost 1 base, with 7 bases between them. CDR1 and CDR2 from the germline V gene are SGHRS and YFSETQ. The CDR3 is CASSLELRNTGELFF. The CDR3 DNA is TGCGCCAGCAGCTTGGAACTTCGGAACACCGGGGAGCTGTTTTTT. The full variable domain, completed using reference TRBV5-1 and TRBJ2-2, is KAGVTQTPRYLIKTRGQQVTLSCSPISGHRSVSWYQQTPGQGLQFLFEYFSETQRNKGNFPGRFSGRQFSNSRSEMNVSTLELGDSALYLCASSLELRNTGELFFGEGSRLTVL.

At least ten counts were recorded for this clonotype. The chain uses TRBV7-2 and TRBJ2-1, with 7 nucleotides matching TRBD2. J lost 6 bases, V lost 2 bases, and 10 bases had no gene match. The CDR3 has 16 residues. Germline V gene lookup returns CDR1 SGHTA and CDR2 FQGNSA. The CDR3 here is CASSLRGAGWTNEQFF. CDR3 sequence (DNA): TGTGCCAGCAGCTTACGCGGAGCGGGATGGACCAATGAGCAGTTCTTC.

In this sample, this clonotype turned up many times. The V call is TRBV12-3 or TRBV12-4, the J call TRBJ2-1, with D tentatively TRBD2 (7 bases). Trimming stripped 8 bases from V and 4 bases from J, with 18 bases between. The CDR3 totals 15 residues. DNA for the CDR3: TGTGCCAGCGCTCAAGGGGGGGGGCCTTACAATGAGCAGTTCTTC. Translated, it gives CASAQGGGPYNEQFF.

This clonotype occurred many times. The rearrangement links TRBV12-3 or TRBV12-4 to TRBJ1-5, with 9 bases identical to TRBD1. The CDR3 has 16 amino acids. V dropped 6 bases and J dropped 2; count of bases not matched to a gene: 8. The CDR3 region has the DNA TGTGCCAGCAGGACACAGGGGGCTTTAGGCAATCAGCCCCAGCATTTT. Its translation is CASRTQGALGNQPQHF.

The gene calls are TRBV20-1 and TRBJ1-6; 10 nucleotides agree with TRBD1. The V gene end was trimmed by 1 base and the J gene end by 10 bases; junction bases not matched to a gene: 4. Germline assignment: CDR1 DFQATT and CDR2 SNEGSKA (reference sequence). The CDR3 is 14 residues long. CDR3 bases: TGCAGTGCTAGAGGGGGGACAGGGGTGTCACCCCTCCACTTT. Translating gives CSARGGTGVSPLHF.